This T cell receptor (beta chain) came from a study of shared clonotypes between healthy human individuals. This clone was picked up a small number of times. As yet, its antigen is unknown. TCRdb keeps only in-frame clones here, not all; method: immunoSEQ multiplex PCR. The data hold roughly 2 million clones, with 85% to 95% observed a single time. Study findings and constraints: Memory subsets had estimated richness that was generally smaller than that of naive subsets.

CDR3 length: 13 amino acids. The germline gives CDR1 LNHDA, CDR2 SQIVND (reference sequence). V lost 3 bases and J lost 8; bases outside the gene matches: 6. This receptor was identified in a man in his late teens or twenties in good health. The chain has TRBV19 and TRBJ1-2, with TRBD1 matching over 7 bases. Sequencing was carried out using naive CD4+ T cells sorted from blood. Subset indicated: CD45RA+ positively selected. This chain's CDR3 is CASSMRDSSGYTF. In DNA, the CDR3 is TGTGCCAGTAGTATGAGGGACAGCTCCGGCTACACCTTC.